These 30 T cell receptor beta chains were all obtained from the same sample, sequenced in a study of blood T cell repertoires in COVID-19. Sequenced by immunoSEQ multiplex PCR; TCRdb stores in-frame clones only, minus some. This sample has hundreds of thousands of clones; approximately 90% occur once, and the top ten carry approximately 2%. Sequencing input: peripheral blood. Every receptor here comes from a man in his late teens or twenties with active or convalescent COVID-19.

This clone was observed a single time. The chain uses TRBV7-2 and TRBJ2-7; TRBD1 matches at 8 bases. The CDR3 is 13 residues long. Germline CDR1 is SGHTA and CDR2 is FQGNSA. Trimming at V came to 5 bases and at J to 2 bases, leaving 2 bases not matched to a gene. The CDR3 loop reads CASSPDRAYEQYF. The CDR3 DNA reads as TGTGCCAGCAGCCCGGACAGGGCCTACGAGCAGTACTTC.

The rearrangement joins TRBV7-8 to TRBJ1-5; 12 nucleotides agree with TRBD1. Trimming at V came to 4 bases and at J to 9 bases, leaving 10 bases not matched to a gene. The CDR3 has 16 amino acids. Germline V gives CDR1 SGHVS, CDR2 FQNEAQ. In DNA form, the CDR3 reads TGTGCCAGCAGCTCAGGGGGACAGGGGGCACTTCGGCCCCAGCATTTT. As protein: CASSSGGQGALRPQHF. Variable domain in full (rest from reference TRBV7-8 and TRBJ1-5): GAGVSQSPRYKVAKRGQDVALRCDPISGHVSLFWYQQALGQGPEFLTYFQNEAQLDKSGLPSDRFFAERPEGSVSTLKIQRTQQEDSAVYLCASSSGGQGALRPQHFGDGTRLSIL.

This chain uses TRBV4-3 with TRBJ2-7; the D gene is possibly TRBD2 (5 bases). The V and J ends lost 1 base and 5 bases respectively, with 15 bases between them. Germline CDR1 is LGHNA and CDR2 is YSLEER. This CDR3 is built from 15 residues. The CDR3 nucleotides read TGCGCCAGCAGCCAAGGGACTGCCTCTACCAACGAGCAGTACTTC. Protein sequence: CASSQGTASTNEQYF.

The chain links TRBV7-2 to TRBJ1-4, with no clear D. The CDR3 length is 11 residues. V dropped 5 bases and J dropped 8 bases, with 6 bases sitting between them. Germline CDR1 is SGHTA and CDR2 is FQGNSA. The CDR3 DNA sequence: TGTGCCAGCAGCCTCCGGGAAAAACTGTTTTTT. Its protein is CASSLREKLFF.

As DNA, the CDR3 is TGTGCCAGCAGCCGGACAGGGGTTGATTTAAGTGGCTACACCTTC. Translated: CASSRTGVDLSGYTF. This rearrangement joins TRBV27 to TRBJ1-2, with 9 positions matching TRBD1. There are 15 residues in the CDR3. J gave up 7 bases and V 6 bases, and 12 bases lay outside the gene matches. From germline, CDR1 is MNHEY and CDR2 SMNVEV (reference sequence).

The rearrangement uses TRBV9 and TRBJ2-7, with 9 nucleotides matching TRBD1. The CDR3 consists of 14 residues. The V gene's germline CDR1 is SGDLS and CDR2 YYNGEE. V was pared by 3 bases and J by 4 bases, with 5 bases of the junction left unmatched. CDR3 amino acids: CASSAGTGLYEQYF. The DNA for the CDR3 is TGTGCCAGCAGCGCCGGGACAGGGTTATACGAGCAGTACTTC. The whole variable domain, filled in from reference TRBV9 and TRBJ2-7, reads DSGVTQTPKHLITATGQRVTLRCSPRSGDLSVYWYQQSLDQGLQFLIQYYNGEERAKGNILERFSAQQFPDLHSELNLSSLELGDSALYFCASSAGTGLYEQYFGPGTRLTVT.

The V call is TRBV12-2, the J call TRBJ1-3. TRBV12-2 is given as a pseudogene. There are 16 residues in the CDR3. CDR3 nucleotide sequence: TGTGCAAGTGTCATAGTGTCCCCTTCGACTGGAAACACCATATATTTT. Translated: CASVIVSPSTGNTIYF.

The chain carries TRBV5-1 and TRBJ1-2; a weak D match, TRBD1 (6 bases). The germline gives CDR1 SGHRS, CDR2 YFSETQ. V lost 5 bases and J lost 4, with 15 bases in between. This CDR3 comprises 14 residues. CDR3 in DNA: TGCGCCAGCAGACCCACCGGACAGCTCTATGGCTACACCTTC. It translates to CASRPTGQLYGYTF.

The V call is TRBV11-2, the J call TRBJ2-1; D remains unclear. The length of the CDR3 is 12 residues. Trimming shortened V by 1 base and J by 10 bases, and 8 bases separated the two germline ends. CDR1 and CDR2 from the germline V gene are SGHAT and FQNNGV. The CDR3 DNA follows: TGTGCCAGCAGCTTAGTCCTTAGAGAGCAGTTCTTC. Its translation: CASSLVLREQFF.

This sequence joins TRBV4-1 and TRBJ1-4, with TRBD1 identical over 7 bases. Losses at the gene ends were 4 bases for V and 5 bases for J; bases not matched to a gene: 4. The CDR3 extends over 14 amino acids. Germline V lookup: CDR1 MGHRA, CDR2 YSYEKL. DNA for the CDR3: TGCGCCAGCAGCCCAGCACAGGGGAATGAAAAACTGTTTTTT. Protein product: CASSPAQGNEKLFF.

This clone appeared once. The V call is TRBV27, the J call TRBJ1-3, with D maybe TRBD1 (6 bases). The CDR3 loop spans 14 amino acids. Germline lookup yields CDR1 MNHEY and CDR2 SMNVEV (reference sequence). The ends were cut back, 3 bases at V and 3 bases at J, with 9 bases in the middle. CDR3: CASSLEDSGNTIYF. CDR3 DNA: TGTGCCAGCAGTTTGGAGGACAGTGGAAACACCATATATTTT.

This clone was seen just once. V usage is TRBV7-2 and J usage is TRBJ1-4; 7 nucleotides line up with TRBD1. Per germline, CDR1 SGHTA and CDR2 FQGNSA. The length of the CDR3 is 16 residues. V was clipped by 5 bases and J by 2 bases; unmatched bases: 8. CDR3 in amino acids: CASSARTGRTNEKLFF. CDR3 in DNA: TGTGCCAGCAGCGCGCGGACAGGACGGACTAATGAAAAACTGTTTTTT.

The chain recombines TRBV3-1 (or the pseudogene TRBV3-2) with TRBJ2-7, with D tentatively TRBD2 (6 bases). Trimming took 3 bases from V and 3 from J, leaving 12 bases between them. Germline lookup yields CDR1 LGHDT and CDR2 YNNKEL (reference sequence). The CDR3 runs 14 residues. The CDR3 nucleotides read TGTGCCAGCAGCCAGGGCGGGGTCGTCTACGAGCAGTACTTC. Protein sequence: CASSQGGVVYEQYF.

This clone was observed a single time. This rearrangement joins TRBV10-3 to TRBJ2-1; 8 bases are a match to TRBD2. The germline V gene has CDR1 ENHRY and CDR2 SYGVKD. V lost 3 bases to trimming and J lost 6 bases; unmatched junction nucleotides: 7. The CDR3 length is 15 residues. In DNA form, the CDR3 reads TGTGCCATCAGTGATGCTGCGGGAGGATCCAATGAGCAGTTCTTC. It is translated as CAISDAAGGSNEQFF.

This chain links TRBV2 with TRBJ2-3, with D possibly being TRBD1 (6 bases). The germline V gene has CDR1 SNHLY and CDR2 FYNNEI. The CDR3 has 16 residues. V lost 7 bases, J lost 8 bases, and 25 bases lay in between. The chain's CDR3 is CASIGDGPATRGTQYF. Here the CDR3 DNA reads TGTGCCAGCATAGGGGACGGGCCCGCGACCAGGGGTACGCAGTATTTT. The complete variable domain, with remaining parts taken from reference TRBV2 and TRBJ2-3, reads EPEVTQTPSHQVTQMGQEVILRCVPISNHLYFYWYRQILGQKVEFLVSFYNNEISEKSEIFDDQFSVERPDGSNFTLKIRSTKLEDSAMYFCASIGDGPATRGTQYFGPGTRLTVL.

This chain connects TRBV13 to TRBJ2-3; tentative D call: TRBD2 (5 bases). Germline V CDR1 and CDR2: PRHDT, FYEKMQ (reference sequence). Trimming took off 5 bases at V and 2 bases at J, with 14 bases between the two ends. This CDR3 has 15 residues. CDR3 DNA sequence: TGTGCCAGCAGCCAGTCACGGGGTTCCACAGATACGCAGTATTTT. As protein: CASSQSRGSTDTQYF.

This chain connects TRBV12-3 or TRBV12-4 to TRBJ1-2; D is unresolved. The germline V and J ends were trimmed by 6 bases and 8 bases, with 16 bases remaining between them. This CDR3 has 13 amino acids. CDR3 amino acids: CASRLGQSDGYTF. DNA for the CDR3: TGTGCCAGCAGACTAGGGCAATCGGACGGCTACACCTTC.

This chain joins TRBV11-1 and TRBJ2-1, with D perhaps TRBD1 (5 bases). Trimming took 5 bases from V and 8 from J, leaving 22 bases between them. CDR1 is SGHAT and CDR2 is FQDESV in the germline V gene (reference sequence). CDR3 length: 16 residues. Here the CDR3 reads CASSDIRALVGDEQFF. The CDR3 nucleotides read TGTGCCAGCAGCGATATCAGGGCCCTCGTGGGTGATGAGCAGTTCTTC. Full variable domain (rest looked up from reference TRBV11-1 and TRBJ2-1): EAEVAQSPRYKITEKSQAVAFWCDPISGHATLYWYRQILGQGPELLVQFQDESVVDDSQLPKDRFSAERLKGVDSTLKIQPAELGDSAMYLCASSDIRALVGDEQFFGPGTRLTVL.

The chain recombines TRBV29-1 with TRBJ2-6, with D maybe TRBD1 (5 bases). The CDR3 has 13 residues. Germline CDR1 and CDR2: SQVTM and ANQGSEA. V gave up 7 bases and J gave up 1 base, with 8 bases separating them. DNA for the CDR3: TGCAGCGCTCAGGGTTCTGGGGCCAACGTCCTGACTTTC. Residues: CSAQGSGANVLTF.

This clone occurred a few times. Because the CDR3's place on the DNA is in doubt, the DNA is left out and the CDR3 is given as listed by TCRdb. The rearrangement joins TRBV24-1 to TRBJ1-5. The CDR3 region is 15 residues in length, termini included. Germline loops: CDR1 KGHDR, CDR2 SFDVKD. This CDR3 is CATSTSGVGNQPQHF.

The chain couples TRBV28 to TRBJ1-2; D uncertain. This CDR3 contains 12 residues. V gave up 3 bases and J gave up 4 bases, with 6 bases separating them. In germline, CDR1 is MDHEN, CDR2 SYDVKM. DNA for the CDR3: TGTGCCAGCAGTTTCAGTTTCTATGGCTACACCTTC. This codes for CASSFSFYGYTF.

The J gene is TRBJ1-1, the V gene TRBV5-1, with D perhaps matching TRBD1 (5 bases). This CDR3 region has 15 residues. The V gene's germline CDR1 is SGHRS and CDR2 YFSETQ. Trimming removed 4 bases from V and 7 bases from J, with 20 bases in between. The CDR3 is CASSLPKTGSDEAFF. The CDR3 region has the DNA TGCGCCAGCAGCCTACCTAAAACAGGATCCGATGAAGCTTTCTTT.

The chain recombines TRBV5-6 with TRBJ2-1, with D uncertain. The germline gives CDR1 SGHDT, CDR2 YYEEEE. Trimming removed 2 bases at V and 10 bases at J, with 13 bases between. The CDR3 has 13 residues. The CDR3 protein is CASSFGSAREQFF. Here the CDR3 DNA reads TGTGCCAGCAGCTTTGGGTCCGCTAGGGAGCAGTTCTTC.

This chain joins TRBV28 and TRBJ2-7; 7 bases map to TRBD2. V lost 7 bases, J lost 3 bases, and 30 bases stayed unmatched. Germline CDR1 reads MDHEN; CDR2 reads SYDVKM. The CDR3 is 21 amino acids. This chain's CDR3 is CASNTHLGVRVSPGGFYEQYF. The CDR3 bases are TGTGCCAGCAACACCCACCTGGGGGTTCGGGTCTCCCCGGGGGGTTTCTACGAGCAGTACTTC. Filled out from reference TRBV28 and TRBJ2-7, the complete variable domain reads DVKVTQSSRYLVKRTGEKVFLECVQDMDHENMFWYRQDPGLGLRLIYFSYDVKMKEKGDIPEGYSVSREKKERFSLILESASTNQTSMYLCASNTHLGVRVSPGGFYEQYFGPGTRLTVT.

CDR3 in amino acids: CASSVEGGPGANVLTF. The CDR3 DNA reads TGTGCCAGCAGCGTAGAGGGAGGGCCTGGGGCCAACGTCCTGACTTTC. The chain couples TRBV9 to TRBJ2-6, with TRBD2 identical over 7 bases. The V gene's germline CDR1 is SGDLS and CDR2 YYNGEE. This CDR3 has 16 amino acids. The junction had 2 bases not matched to a gene; V was cut back by 0 bases and J by 2 bases.

This rearrangement joins TRBV7-2 to TRBJ1-5; D is unresolved. The germline V and J ends were trimmed by 3 bases and 0 bases, with 6 bases remaining between them. CDR1 is SGHTA and CDR2 is FQGNSA in the germline V gene. The CDR3 spans 14 residues. The CDR3 nucleotides read TGTGCCAGCAGCTTTGGCACTAGCAATCAGCCCCAGCATTTT. Its protein product is CASSFGTSNQPQHF.

The chain uses TRBV18 and TRBJ2-5, with a possible D match to TRBD1 (5 bases). This CDR3 is built from 16 residues. V was shortened by 0 bases and J by 3 bases, with 14 bases between the two germline ends. The V gene's germline CDR1 is KGHSH and CDR2 LQKENI. The CDR3 coding sequence is TGTGCCAGCTCACCACCTGGACAACTTGGAAAAGAGACCCAGTACTTC. Translating gives CASSPPGQLGKETQYF.

This sequence joins TRBV12-3 or TRBV12-4 and TRBJ2-7; a possible D gene is TRBD2 (7 bases). The ends were cut back, 4 bases at V and 6 bases at J, with 13 bases in the middle. There are 13 residues in the CDR3. Here the CDR3 reads CASSYVRGGEQYF. CDR3 bases: TGTGCCAGCAGTTATGTAAGGGGGGGCGAGCAGTACTTC.

The rearrangement uses TRBV27 and TRBJ1-3; D possibly corresponds to TRBD1 (5 bases). From germline, CDR1 is MNHEY and CDR2 SMNVEV (reference sequence). The CDR3 sequence is 12 residues long. Trimming cost V 8 bases and J 5 bases, with 10 bases left between them. This CDR3 reads CASSPDRNTIYF. The CDR3, as DNA: TGTGCCAGCTCCCCGGACAGAAACACCATATATTTT.

The chain links TRBV7-2 to TRBJ2-3; the match to TRBD2 covers 9 bases. CDR3 length: 15 amino acids. Germline lookup yields CDR1 SGHTA and CDR2 FQGNSA. Losses at the gene ends were 2 bases for V and 3 bases for J; bases not matched to a gene: 3. CDR3 region: CASSLNGLATDTQYF. CDR3 coding DNA: TGTGCCAGCAGCTTAAATGGACTAGCGACAGATACGCAGTATTTT. Supplemented by reference TRBV7-2 and TRBJ2-3, the full variable domain reads GAGVSQSPSNKVTEKGKDVELRCDPISGHTALYWYRQSLGQGLEFLIYFQGNSAPDKSGLPSDRFSAERTGGSVSTLTIQRTQQEDSAVYLCASSLNGLATDTQYFGPGTRLTVL.